Listed below are T cell receptor beta chains from one sample, sequenced in a study of T cell responses to AZD1222 COVID-19 vaccine. Clones were read by immunoSEQ multiplex PCR, and TCRdb kept only the in-frame ones, dropping some. This sample has about 270,000 clones; almost 95% occur once, and the top ten carry less than 0.6%. Here the sequenced sample was peripheral blood, taken 28 days after the second AZD1222 dose. The source is an adult who received the AZD1222 COVID-19 vaccine. The CDR3 runs from the conserved cysteine through the conserved F or W. The order of the fields is CDR3 protein, J gene, V gene, clone size. Only some rows state a clone size, as once, few, many or a class for expanded clones.

CASRLTGSGQPQHF TRBJ1-5 TRBV28 NA
CASRLSGTGNSGANVLTF TRBJ2-6 TRBV5-1 NA
CASSLSTSGQTETQYF TRBJ2-5 TRBV7-2 NA
CSVDRSNTEAFF TRBJ1-1 TRBV29-1 few
CASSRAGSSYEQYF TRBJ2-7 TRBV18 NA
CASSSPARISNQPQHF TRBJ1-5 TRBV28 NA
CASSSPGTGELFF TRBJ2-2 TRBV6-5 once
CASSTDTSLYTEAFF TRBJ1-1 TRBV5-6 once
CASLAGGYNEQFF TRBJ2-1 TRBV2 NA
CAWSLQGGNQPQHF TRBJ1-5 TRBV30 NA
CASDNNDRGLYGYTF TRBJ1-2 TRBV5-6 NA
CASSEPRGPPYGYTF TRBJ1-2 TRBV25-1 NA
CASSPQRVLGGSEQYF TRBJ2-7 TRBV5-6 NA
CASSLDQLGQVRYF TRBJ2-7 TRBV11-1 once
CASSVSQGWNEQFF TRBJ2-1 TRBV9 once
CASSRQLNTEAFF TRBJ1-1 TRBV14 NA
CASSSGSTDTQYF TRBJ2-3 TRBV5-6 NA
CASSLGRGLSPLHF TRBJ1-6 TRBV5-6 NA
CASSVYIHEQYF TRBJ2-7 TRBV11-2 NA
CASSHRQALSSYNEQFF TRBJ2-1 TRBV7-6 once
CASSPLAGDEQYF TRBJ2-7 TRBV13 NA
CASSHSGGAEQFF TRBJ2-1 TRBV12-3/TRBV12-4 NA
CASSITGELFF TRBJ2-2 TRBV6-2/TRBV6-3 NA
CASSSGQGLSGANVLTF TRBJ2-6 TRBV5-4 NA
CASSLDRENEQYF TRBJ2-7 TRBV5-1 NA
CASSRPRGDEQYF TRBJ2-7 TRBV21-1 NA
CASSSKTRLLASSYNEQFF TRBJ2-1 TRBV27 NA
CASSLGGGRTQETQYF TRBJ2-5 TRBV7-9 few
CASRGNGGNTIYF TRBJ1-3 TRBV2 NA
CASSPEGSTEAFF TRBJ1-1 TRBV3-1/TRBV3-2 NA
CASSVGQGWTEAFF TRBJ1-1 TRBV7-9 NA
CATATGLPYEQYF TRBJ2-7 TRBV28 NA
CASSPGVGIDEQYF TRBJ2-7 TRBV7-2 NA
CASSQSANQPQHF TRBJ1-5 TRBV16 NA
CASSGGEVGPLHF TRBJ1-6 TRBV7-9 NA